This T cell receptor beta chain stems from a study of CXCR3-negative and CXCR3-positive naive CD8 T cells. Study context: Per-library TRB read counts averaged about 1.5 +/- 0.3 million, adding up to 130 million to 150 million in total.

Among CD8+ T cells, naive ones were CD45RO-CCR7+CD27+CD95-. General study points: Similarly elevated diversity marked both naive subsets, with memory CD8+ cells showing far lower diversity. TRBV-TRBJ usage was similar across naive CXCR3 subsets but distinct in memory cells. A higher hydrophobicity marked the TRB CDR3s of CXCR3-positive naive cells versus CXCR3-negative naive cells.

As to this clonotype: Its target is unknown.

5' RACE with UMI labels generated the TRB cDNA libraries. TCRdb re-called the 5' RACE reads and gives one entry per CDR3 protein, without DNA. The sample includes roughly 110,000 distinct CDR3 sequences. Source material: naive CXCR3+ CD8+ T cells from blood. The subset denotes: CD45RO-CCR7+CD27+CD95- naive CD8+ T cells expressing CXCR3 (TNR3+). This TCR derives from a human donor in good health. Some clones in this sample may be carry-over from other donors' samples.

The CDR3 protein is CASSTYREPQYF. The chain has TRBV28 and TRBJ2-5; TCRdb indicates TRBD1, and absent DNA this call remains unverified. This CDR3 is built from 12 residues. Per the germline V gene, CDR1 is MDHEN and CDR2 is SYDVKM.